This T cell receptor (beta chain) was identified during a study of tumor-infiltrating lymphocytes in primary liver carcinoma. Trimming pared 2 bases from V and 4 bases from J, leaving 3 bases between. Per germline, CDR1 ENHRY and CDR2 SYGVKD. The CDR3 extends over 12 amino acids. Findings of the study overall: Tumor region pairs shared more overlap than did tumor-adjacent and tumor-blood pairs.

The researchers produced TCR beta cDNA from roughly 550 ng total RNA with a constant-region primer. A slightly modified ARM-PCR protocol with three nested multiplex PCR rounds produced these TCR beta libraries. The two initial PCR rounds, roughly 9 cycles each, used TRBV1-TRBV30 forward and C-beta reverse primers. TCRdb reprocessed the multiplex PCR reads with MiXCR, giving one entry per CDR3 protein. Of 300,000 to 350,000 distinct CDR3 sequences listed, roughly two thirds are singletons. The study extracted blood RNA from unsorted whole blood and also extracted germline DNA. This clonotype was seen a handful of times. Its antigen is still unknown.

This TCR came from a man aged 40-50 years with primary liver carcinoma and hepatitis B virus infection. The source material was peripheral blood. The rearrangement joins TRBV10-3 to TRBJ1-5; D not resolved. CDR3 sequence (DNA): TGTGCCATCAGTGAGGGAAATCAGCCCCAGCATTTT. Amino acid sequence: CAISEGNQPQHF.